This paragraph reports one T cell receptor (beta chain). These data belong to a study of shared T cell receptors in the human thymus. Clones were sequenced by immunoSEQ multiplex PCR, and TCRdb holds only the in-frame ones, with some missing. The sample holds some 720,000 clones, around nine tenths seen once. Trimming pared 2 bases from V and 11 bases from J, leaving 6 bases between. The CDR3 extends over 10 amino acids. Germline values: CDR1 SGHTA, CDR2 FQGNSA. Another study also made use of these data, one on human thymus T cells. That source adds: From resections taken during corrective heart surgery, the thymus tissue was obtained. Biased V and J segment usage appeared in thymus and peripheral blood.

This chain uses TRBV7-2 with TRBJ1-1, with D unresolved. The specimen sequenced was thymocytes. The receptor's source is a boy in the first two years of life with a congenital heart defect. The CDR3 reads CASSLSRAFF. The CDR3 DNA follows: TGTGCCAGCAGCTTATCCCGGGCTTTCTTT. The full variable domain, in which reference TRBV7-2 and TRBJ1-1 provide the parts outside the CDR3, is GAGVSQSPSNKVTEKGKDVELRCDPISGHTALYWYRQSLGQGLEFLIYFQGNSAPDKSGLPSDRFSAERTGGSVSTLTIQRTQQEDSAVYLCASSLSRAFFGQGTRLTVV.